This T cell receptor beta chain comes out of a study of response to subunit inactivated influenza vaccine. The CDR3 loop spans 16 amino acids. The V segment lost 1 base and the J segment 4 bases; nucleotides outside the gene matches: 5. The V gene's germline CDR1 is KGHDR and CDR2 SFDVKD. From the RT-PCR reads, TCRdb called clonotypes with MiXCR, one entry per CDR3 protein. The table has about 540,000 distinct CDR3 sequences, approximately 22% seen once; the top ten hold approximately 3%. These data were likewise used in another study, on T cells expressing NK-cell markers. That paper adds: Production of TCR beta cDNA relied on 5'RACE template switching with UMIs.

The sequences come from CD4+ T cells sorted from PBMCs, collected 11 to 12 days after vaccination. The clonotype was recovered from a middle-aged man who received an inactivated influenza vaccine. The V call is TRBV24-1, the J call TRBJ2-1; 8 positions agree with TRBD2. For the CDR3, the DNA is TGTGCCACCAGTGATTTCGGTACGGGAGGGTACAATGAGCAGTTCTTC. Protein: CATSDFGTGGYNEQFF.